Below, one T cell receptor (beta chain) is given with its context. Its matching antigen is unknown. CDR3 size: 16 residues. CDR1 MDHEN and CDR2 SYDVKM come from the germline V gene. V was trimmed by 6 bases and J by 5 bases, leaving 23 bases between them. Profiled with immunoSEQ multiplex PCR; TCRdb holds only in-frame clones, not every one. The repertoire consists of some 2,400,000 clones, with almost 96% occurring once and the leading ten covering over 0.1%. These data are taken from a study of shared clonotypes between healthy human individuals. Overall study context: The cohort comprised a couple of women and a few men. Their ages spanned 18 to 49 years. For every donor, three CD4 naive, three CD4 memory, two CD8 naive and one CD8 memory plates were used. Study-wide findings and caveats: Shared clonotypes across all four donors exceeded non-shared ones in generation probability.

The donors were adults (healthy and HIV-negative) with no recent acute infections or vaccinations. The chain couples TRBV28 to TRBJ2-7; the D gene could be TRBD1 or TRBD2 (6 bases each). Source material: naive CD4+ T cells sorted from blood. Subset indicated: CD45RA+ positively selected. This receptor was taken from a man aged 18 to 35 in good health. CDR3 DNA sequence: TGTGCCAGCAGCCGCTTGGGGGGTCAGGGGTTCAACGAGCAGTACTTC. This gives the protein CASSRLGGQGFNEQYF. Full variable domain (remainder filled in from reference TRBV28 and TRBJ2-7): DVKVTQSSRYLVKRTGEKVFLECVQDMDHENMFWYRQDPGLGLRLIYFSYDVKMKEKGDIPEGYSVSREKKERFSLILESASTNQTSMYLCASSRLGGQGFNEQYFGPGTRLTVT.